The 17 T cell receptor beta chains given below trace back to one sample, sequenced in a study of blood T cell repertoires in COVID-19. Assay used: immunoSEQ multiplex PCR; TCRdb lists only in-frame clones, some missing. This table has over 120,000 clones, around 80% appearing once. Source material: peripheral blood. All receptors come from a woman older than 75 with active or convalescent COVID-19.

The chain links TRBV18 to TRBJ1-1; TRBD1 agrees at 8 bases. Trimming cost V 1 base and J 5 bases; bases outside gene matches: 12. The germline V gene encodes CDR1 KGHSH and CDR2 LQKENI. CDR3 length equals 17 residues. In DNA form, the CDR3 reads TGTGCCAGCTCACCACTAGGGCAGGGGGCTGAGGGAACTGAAGCTTTCTTT. Translating gives CASSPLGQGAEGTEAFF. Full variable domain (outside the CDR3, taken from reference TRBV18 and TRBJ1-1): NAGVMQNPRHLVRRRGQEARLRCSPMKGHSHVYWYRQLPEEGLKFMVYLQKENIIDESGMPKERFSAEFPKEGPSILRIQQVVRGDSAAYFCASSPLGQGAEGTEAFFGQGTRLTVV.

The chain joins TRBV18 to TRBJ1-4; D remains unclear. The CDR3 spans 14 residues. V lost 1 base to trimming and J lost 8 bases, with 11 bases between them. Looked up from germline, CDR1 is KGHSH and CDR2 is LQKENI. This chain's CDR3 is CASSPQPTREKLFF. The CDR3 bases are TGTGCCAGCTCACCACAGCCGACGAGGGAAAAACTGTTTTTT. Looking up the rest from reference TRBV18 and TRBJ1-4 gives the full variable domain: NAGVMQNPRHLVRRRGQEARLRCSPMKGHSHVYWYRQLPEEGLKFMVYLQKENIIDESGMPKERFSAEFPKEGPSILRIQQVVRGDSAAYFCASSPQPTREKLFFGSGTQLSVL.

The chain employs TRBV2 and TRBJ2-2; weak D call: TRBD1 (5 bases). CDR3 size: 15 residues. Trimming stripped 2 bases from V and 3 bases from J, with 10 bases between. The germline CDR1 and CDR2 sequences are SNHLY and FYNNEI. CDR3 sequence (DNA): TGTGCCAGCAGTGAATCTAGGGGTGACACCGGGGAGCTGTTTTTT. It codes for CASSESRGDTGELFF.

The sample holds one count of this clone. V and J are TRBV6-1 and TRBJ2-5, with 8 bases lining up with TRBD2. CDR3 size: 18 residues. Germline CDR1 reads MNHNS; CDR2 reads SASEGT. The V and J ends lost 2 bases and 2 bases, in that order; junction bases with no gene match: 13. The CDR3 spells CASSEIRGFSGGQETQYF. The CDR3 bases are TGTGCCAGCAGTGAAATTAGGGGATTTTCGGGGGGGCAAGAGACCCAGTACTTC.

V gene TRBV27 combines with J gene TRBJ1-6, with TRBD1 as a possible D gene (5 bases). The CDR3 length is 15 residues. Germline CDR1 MNHEY, CDR2 SMNVEV (reference sequence). With 3 bases removed from V and 7 bases from J, the gap between germline ends came to 13 bases. Written as DNA, the CDR3 is TGTGCCAGCAGTTTGGCTGCAGGGTTGAATTCACCCCTCCACTTT. Encoded protein: CASSLAAGLNSPLHF.

V gene TRBV5-1 combines with J gene TRBJ1-1, with TRBD1 as a possible D gene (6 bases). Looked up from germline, CDR1 is SGHRS and CDR2 is YFSETQ. V lost 1 base and J 4 bases, leaving 17 bases between the germline ends. CDR3 size: 16 residues. In DNA form, the CDR3 reads TGCGCCAGCAGCTTGTTCGGGGGGCTTGGCGGCACTGAAGCTTTCTTT. It is translated as CASSLFGGLGGTEAFF. The full variable domain, completed using reference TRBV5-1 and TRBJ1-1, is KAGVTQTPRYLIKTRGQQVTLSCSPISGHRSVSWYQQTPGQGLQFLFEYFSETQRNKGNFPGRFSGRQFSNSRSEMNVSTLELGDSALYLCASSLFGGLGGTEAFFGQGTRLTVV.

This sequence joins TRBV6-1 and TRBJ1-5; 9 bases are shared with TRBD1. The CDR3 loop spans 16 amino acids. V gave up 4 bases and J gave up 7 bases; unmatched junction bases: 11. The germline CDR1 and CDR2 sequences are MNHNS and SASEGT. DNA of the CDR3: TGTGCCAGCAGTGCATTACAGGGGGCTTCGGGGCAGCCCCAGCATTTT. Translated: CASSALQGASGQPQHF.

This clone has a single count. The chain has TRBV7-3 and TRBJ2-2; unclear D gene. Trimming pared 5 bases from V and 3 bases from J, leaving 16 bases between. CDR3 length: 16 amino acids. The germline CDR1 and CDR2 sequences are SGHTA and FQGTGA. The CDR3 loop is CASSTSSGPYTGELFF. DNA for the CDR3: TGTGCCAGCAGCACATCTTCTGGCCCGTACACCGGGGAGCTGTTTTTT.

The genes are TRBV19 and TRBJ1-3, with D perhaps TRBD1 (6 bases). Germline V gene sequence: CDR1 LNHDA, CDR2 SQIVND (reference sequence). V was shortened by 9 bases and J by 4 bases, with 13 bases between the two germline ends. The CDR3 is made up of 13 amino acids. The CDR3 DNA reads as TGTGCCAGCAGGGGCGGTGGCGGAAACACCATATATTTT. Translated, it gives CASRGGGGNTIYF.

The rearrangement joins TRBV7-9 to TRBJ1-2; D remains unclear. Trimming took off 1 base at V and 3 bases at J, with 6 bases between the two ends. Germline CDR1 and CDR2: SEHNR and FQNEAQ (reference sequence). The CDR3 loop spans 13 amino acids. The CDR3 region has the DNA TGTGCCAGCAGCTTAGTTGCAGACTATGGCTACACCTTC. Translating gives CASSLVADYGYTF.

The V call is TRBV6-5, the J call TRBJ1-2; possibly TRBD1 for D (6 bases). CDR1 is MNHEY and CDR2 is SVGAGI in the germline V gene. Deletions cut 6 bases from V and 6 bases from J, with 17 bases between. The CDR3 spans 14 residues. In DNA form, the CDR3 reads TGTGCCAGCAGCGACGCCGACAGGATAGATGGCTACACCTTC. This codes for CASSDADRIDGYTF.

The chain recombines TRBV25-1 with TRBJ1-1; 7 bases line up with TRBD1. Germline-derived CDR1 and CDR2 are MGHDK and SYGVNS. With 3 bases clipped from V and 4 bases from J, the junction kept 8 bases outside the gene matches. This CDR3 contains 15 residues. The CDR3 sequence: CASSDSAGGTTEAFF. The CDR3 DNA reads TGTGCCAGCAGTGACTCGGCAGGGGGGACCACTGAAGCTTTCTTT.

The CDR3 region has the DNA TGTGCCAGCAGTTGGGCGGGACAGCCTAATGAAAAACTGTTTTTT. It yields the protein CASSWAGQPNEKLFF. This chain connects TRBV28 to TRBJ1-4; 7 bases align to TRBD1. The CDR3 runs to 15 residues. Germline CDR1 MDHEN, CDR2 SYDVKM. The V and J ends lost 4 bases and 3 bases, in that order; junction bases with no gene match: 5.

The CDR3 reads CASSLDRTGELFF. The CDR3 coding sequence is TGTGCCAGCAGCTTGGATCGCACCGGGGAGCTGTTTTTT. This chain uses TRBV5-4 with TRBJ2-2; D is unclear. The CDR3 extends over 13 amino acids. Per the germline V gene, CDR1 is SGHNT and CDR2 is YYREEE (reference sequence). The V end was cut by 0 bases, the J end by 4 bases, with 4 bases between.

The rearrangement joins TRBV11-2 to TRBJ2-7; 8 bases align to TRBD1. The CDR3 contains 17 residues. From germline, CDR1 is SGHAT and CDR2 FQNNGV. V lost 0 bases, J lost 4 bases, and 11 bases stayed unmatched. The CDR3 nucleotides read TGTGCCAGCAGCTTAGATCAGCCGGGCAGGGGGCTTTACGAGCAGTACTTC. It encodes CASSLDQPGRGLYEQYF.

The chain uses TRBV20-1 and TRBJ1-2, with 10 bases aligning to TRBD1. Germline CDR1 reads DFQATT; CDR2 reads SNEGSKA (reference sequence). The CDR3 contains 14 residues. The junction had 3 bases not matched to a gene; V was cut back by 3 bases and J by 2 bases. The CDR3 loop reads CSASTGQGNYGYTF. The CDR3 DNA reads as TGCAGTGCTAGTACGGGACAGGGGAACTATGGCTACACCTTC.

This chain links TRBV5-4 with TRBJ2-7, with 8 nucleotides matching TRBD2. This CDR3 is built from 16 residues. V lost 0 bases, J lost 2 bases, and 7 bases stayed unmatched. Germline V gene sequence: CDR1 SGHNT, CDR2 YYREEE (reference sequence). In DNA form, the CDR3 reads TGTGCCAGCAGCTTGGCCGGGGGGGGCCGGACCTACGAGCAGTACTTC. Amino acid sequence: CASSLAGGGRTYEQYF.